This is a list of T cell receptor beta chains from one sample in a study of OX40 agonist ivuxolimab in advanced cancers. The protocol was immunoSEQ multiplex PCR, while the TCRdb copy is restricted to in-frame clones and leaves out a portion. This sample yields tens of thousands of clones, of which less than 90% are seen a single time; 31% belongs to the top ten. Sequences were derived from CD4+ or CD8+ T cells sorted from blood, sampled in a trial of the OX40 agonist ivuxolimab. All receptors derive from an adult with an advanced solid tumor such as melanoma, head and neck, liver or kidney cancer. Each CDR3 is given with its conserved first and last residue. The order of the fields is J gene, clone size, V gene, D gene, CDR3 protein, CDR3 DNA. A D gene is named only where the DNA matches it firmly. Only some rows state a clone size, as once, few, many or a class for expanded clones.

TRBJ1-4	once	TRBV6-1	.	CASSALGEAFEKLFF	TGTGCCAGCAGTGCCCTAGGGGAGGCTTTTGAAAAACTGTTTTTT
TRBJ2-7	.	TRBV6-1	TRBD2	CASSELVGGATYEQYF	TGTGCCAGCAGTGAATTAGTCGGGGGGGCCACCTACGAGCAGTACTTC
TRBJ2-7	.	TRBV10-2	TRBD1	CASSEVPGQVAYEQYF	TGCGCCAGCAGTGAGGTACCGGGACAGGTAGCCTACGAGCAGTACTTC
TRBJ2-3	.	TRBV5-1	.	CASSSSSLDTQYF	TGCGCCAGCAGCTCCTCGTCGTTAGATACGCAGTATTTT
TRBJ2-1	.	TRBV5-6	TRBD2	CASSPGTSGVNEQFF	TGTGCCAGCAGCCCCGGGACTAGCGGGGTCAATGAGCAGTTCTTC
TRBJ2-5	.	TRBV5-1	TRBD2	CASSFGTSGAQETQYF	TGCGCCAGCAGCTTCGGGACTAGCGGCGCCCAAGAGACCCAGTACTTC
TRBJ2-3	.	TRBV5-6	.	CASSFYRDSTDTQYF	TGTGCCAGCAGCTTTTACAGGGATAGCACAGATACGCAGTATTTT
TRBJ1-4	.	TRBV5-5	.	CASSLGGADYEKLFF	TGTGCCAGCAGCTTGGGTGGGGCAGACTATGAAAAACTGTTTTTT
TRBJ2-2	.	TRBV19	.	CASTPGHSKTLSGELFF	TGTGCCAGTACCCCCGGGCACTCTAAAACCTTGTCCGGGGAGCTGTTTTTT
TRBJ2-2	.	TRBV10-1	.	CASSDGRRGTGELFF	TGCGCCAGCAGTGATGGGAGGAGGGGCACCGGGGAGCTGTTTTTT
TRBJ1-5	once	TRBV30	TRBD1	CAWSPQGIQPQHF	TGTGCCTGGAGTCCACAGGGGATTCAGCCCCAGCATTTT
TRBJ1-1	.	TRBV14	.	CASSLFQNTEAFF	TGTGCCAGCAGCCTCTTTCAGAACACTGAAGCTTTCTTT
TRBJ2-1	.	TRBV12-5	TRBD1	CASGQRQGAYYNEQFF	TGTGCTAGTGGCCAACGACAGGGGGCTTACTACAATGAGCAGTTCTTC
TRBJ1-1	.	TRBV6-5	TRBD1	CASSRDRDTEAFF	TGTGCCAGCAGCAGAGACAGGGACACTGAAGCTTTCTTT
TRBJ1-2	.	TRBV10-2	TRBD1	CASSQGDGYTF	TGCGCCAGCAGCCAGGGGGACGGCTACACCTTC
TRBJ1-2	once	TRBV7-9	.	CASSQNLANYGYTF	TGTGCCAGCAGCCAGAATTTAGCTAACTATGGCTACACCTTC
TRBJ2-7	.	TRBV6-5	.	CASSQRPGSNYEQYF	TGTGCCAGCAGCCAACGGCCGGGGTCGAACTACGAGCAGTACTTC
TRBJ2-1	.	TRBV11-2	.	CASSLNSGRILYNEQFF	TGTGCCAGCAGCTTAAATAGCGGTAGGATACTCTACAATGAGCAGTTCTTC
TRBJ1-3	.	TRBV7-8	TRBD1	CASSLRGRGRIAGNTIYF	TGTGCCAGCAGCCTTAGGGGTAGGGGGCGAATTGCTGGAAACACCATATATTTT
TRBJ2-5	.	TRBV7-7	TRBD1	CASSQQQGEETQYF	TGTGCCAGCAGCCAACAACAGGGGGAAGAGACCCAGTACTTC
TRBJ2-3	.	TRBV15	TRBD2	CATSRNSGMDTQYF	TGTGCCACCAGCAGAAATAGCGGGATGGATACGCAGTATTTT
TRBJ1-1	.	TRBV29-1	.	CSVGPMNTEAFF	TGCAGCGTTGGTCCGATGAACACTGAAGCTTTCTTT
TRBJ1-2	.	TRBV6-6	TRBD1	CASGDRGNYGYTF	TGTGCCAGCGGGGACAGGGGGAACTATGGCTACACCTTC